This TCR beta chain originates from a study of cytomegalovirus exposure and HLA in healthy donors. 13 Jbeta primers and 60 Vbeta primers were used for the PCR. Measured with immunoSEQ multiplex PCR; TCRdb has only the in-frame clones, and not every one. Among about 160,000 clones listed, over 70% were seen once. Notes on this clone: Its target is not known.

The study, taken as a whole, reports: Certain sequence variants were highly shared and formed a cluster, and this cluster was likely a sequencing artifact. In the analysis, some V segments, TRBV6-2 and TRBV6-3 included, were excluded as indistinguishable.

Germline assignment: CDR1 MNHEY and CDR2 SMNVEV (reference sequence). This CDR3 region has 13 residues. V was shortened by 2 bases and J by 8 bases, with 10 bases between the two germline ends. The sample was PBMCs. This clonotype originated in a woman aged 40 to 49 in good health and CMV-seropositive. The chain joins TRBV27 to TRBJ2-1; tentative D call: TRBD2 (5 bases). In DNA form, the CDR3 reads TGTGCCAGCAGTTTAGCGCGGGTGGATGAGCAGTTCTTC. This translates into CASSLARVDEQFF.